The present TCR beta chain was sequenced within a study of T cell responses to AZD1222 COVID-19 vaccine. Study-wide points: Among those given AZD1222, only 5 to 7 were seropositive at baseline. No day 14 peak samples; only post-peak repertoires were characterized. The span of vaccine-associated CD4 TCRs extended across spike, with dominance at 160-218 and 743-854.

The CDR3 consists of 17 residues. The V and J ends lost 4 bases and 0 bases respectively, with 14 bases between them. Germline V gene lookup returns CDR1 SGHNT and CDR2 YYREEE (reference sequence). Clones were sequenced by immunoSEQ multiplex PCR, and TCRdb holds only the in-frame ones, with some missing. The repertoire has 200,000 to 250,000 clones, around 94% of them found once; the top ten carry roughly 1.8%. About this clone: Its antigen is still unknown.

Sample: peripheral blood, taken 28 days after the second dose of the MenACWY control vaccine. The gene calls are TRBV5-4 and TRBJ2-6; tentative D call: TRBD2 (6 bases). The clonotype was recovered from an adult who received the MenACWY meningococcal vaccine as a control. The CDR3 DNA is TGTGCCAGCAGCCCGATTTTGGGGGGCTCTGGGGCCAACGTCCTGACTTTC. Translating gives CASSPILGGSGANVLTF.